This T cell receptor (beta chain) was sequenced in a study of T cell clonality in common variable immunodeficiency (dated by TCRdb to between 2014 and 2017). In its sample, this clone was seen many times. Its antigen target is currently unknown. The sequenced fragment ends 3 residues before the CDR3 boundary, so the rest is inferred from the germline J gene. V was cut back by 1 base and J by 1 base, leaving a gap of 8 bases between them. CDR1 and CDR2, looked up from the germline V gene, are SNHLY and FYNNEI. There are 15 amino acids in the CDR3, from cysteine to phenylalanine inclusive. The DNA has 36 bases, all within the CDR3, and is read from base 1. General conclusions and limits of the study: Although equal DNA input was used, an average of about 80,000 unique sequences per sample was obtained for controls, compared with about 31,547 for CVID samples. CVID subjects shared fewer TCRbeta clones with each other than healthy controls did (p < 0.0001). CVID TCRbeta sequences reportedly showed fewer deletions and N-nucleotide insertions and lacked highly modified clones with 13 or more V deletions. According to the authors, finding the cause of the higher clonality in CVID would require sequencing the repertoires of T cell subpopulations. Compared with healthy controls, CVID subjects showed increased TCRbeta clonality (t-test p = 0.018), a feature most characteristic of about a third of subjects. Patient heterogeneity within the CVID cohort put limits on correlating repertoire features with clinical complications.

Predominantly Caucasian heritage was noted among both the CVID patients and the healthy controls. Heparinized peripheral whole blood samples of about 4.5 to 8.5 ml were obtained from each donor. Genomic DNA from adults with common variable immune deficiency (CVID) and from healthy adult controls was used to sequence TCRbeta CDR3 repertoires. There were 22 healthy adult volunteers in the control group (roughly twelve female and 10 or so male), ranging in age from roughly 23 to 70 years, with a mean age of roughly 32. To isolate peripheral blood mononuclear cells, diluted blood was subjected to density centrifugation over Hypaque 1077 or Ficoll-Paque. Genomic DNA was obtained from unsorted mononuclear cells using either Qiagen column purification or a centrifugation-based method. Equivalent amounts of genomic DNA from CVID and control samples were used as sequencing input. For every sample, a 60 bp segment covering the rearranged TCRbeta CDR3 region was amplified and then sequenced. TCRbeta amplification used the immunoSEQ assay, a bias-corrected multiplex PCR with high-throughput sequencing. As for the authors' bioinformatics: Each unique nucleotide sequence was treated as a clone and annotated with V, D and J genes, copy number and frequency. Sequences were labeled productive if in frame, and non-productive if out of frame or containing stop codons. Clonality was calculated from Shannon's entropy as previously described. Mean CDR3 Kyte-Doolittle hydropathy was derived from the predicted amino acid sequences of productive clones. Using the R hclust function, scaled V gene usage was clustered hierarchically with Manhattan distance and complete linkage. Sharing of clones by CDR3 amino acid sequence was evaluated through resampling of 12 repertoires per group over 100 rounds. The repertoires were searched for 65 to 85 published EBV-specific TCRbeta sequences and fewer than 250 published CMV-specific TCRbeta sequences. Two CVID samples yielding fewer than 10,000 sequences were excluded from analysis, leaving 42 CVID repertoires. What TCRdb holds here is the immuneACCESS table cut down to in-frame rearrangements. Part of the clones is not present; checked against another copy, under half of the missing clones reflect an unresolved V gene, and the others are unexplained. That table is the source of V, J and clone size, and D and trimming were worked out from the DNA. The table notes 35,000 or so clones here, none of them singletons. About 1% of the sample is held by the ten biggest clonotypes.

The chain uses TRBV2 and TRBJ1-3; 5 matching bases give a weak D call of TRBD1. Sequenced sample: peripheral blood mononuclear cells. The receptor was isolated from a person aged 18 to 70 in good health. This receptor carries the CDR3 CASSEGQRSGNTIYF. CDR3 bases read: TGTGCCAGCAGTGAAGGACAGAGATCTGGAAACACC.